Listed here is a single T cell receptor (beta chain). The antigen is not known. This CDR3 is 12 amino acids long. Germline assignment: CDR1 SGHNT and CDR2 YYREEE (reference sequence). Trimming left V 2 bases short and J 1 base short, with 3 bases between. The sample originates from a study of cytomegalovirus exposure and HLA in healthy donors. Findings and limits, study-wide: A later analysis reportedly identified an Asian-associated ancestry cluster as carrying fewer N-insertions than the approximately 640-donor mean. Earlier analysis yielded a pattern in which most TCR beta V segments were productive about 90% or about 30% of the time.

13 Jbeta primers and 60 Vbeta primers were used for the PCR. Only in-frame clones appear in the TCRdb table, and some are missing; sequencing was by immunoSEQ multiplex PCR. The data hold about 170,000 clones, with approximately 81% observed a single time. Sample: PBMCs. The source of this sequence is a boy younger than 10 in good health and CMV-seronegative. The V and J genes are TRBV5-4 and TRBJ2-5; no reliable D call. This chain's CDR3 is CASSFIQETQYF. The CDR3 bases are TGTGCCAGCAGCTTTATCCAAGAGACCCAGTACTTC.